This TCR beta chain was sequenced during a study of PD-L1 blockade in urothelial cancer. Whole-study context: Male sex and bladder-origin urothelial cancer were recorded for twenty-five of 29 patients.

Assay used: immunoSEQ multiplex PCR; TCRdb lists only in-frame clones, some missing. This sample has some 110,000 clones, with around nine tenths found just once. Whole-study results and caveats: Clones that were tumor-associated expanded more in the blood of durable-benefit patients at 3 weeks.

Per the germline V gene, CDR1 is SGHNT and CDR2 is YENEEA. The CDR3 loop spans 15 amino acids. The trim removed 5 bases at V and 8 bases at J, leaving 9 bases unmatched. Sample time point: peripheral blood 6 weeks after treatment start. Turning to this clone: Its matching antigen is unknown.

Sequenced here: PBMCs, sampled around atezolizumab (anti-PD-L1) treatment. The TCR comes from a man between 60 and 75 years old with urothelial cancer. The genes are TRBV11-3 and TRBJ1-4, with 9 bases matching TRBD1. CDR3 residues: CASSPGTGRDEKLFF. The CDR3 DNA is TGTGCCAGCAGCCCCGGGACAGGGAGGGACGAAAAACTGTTTTTT.